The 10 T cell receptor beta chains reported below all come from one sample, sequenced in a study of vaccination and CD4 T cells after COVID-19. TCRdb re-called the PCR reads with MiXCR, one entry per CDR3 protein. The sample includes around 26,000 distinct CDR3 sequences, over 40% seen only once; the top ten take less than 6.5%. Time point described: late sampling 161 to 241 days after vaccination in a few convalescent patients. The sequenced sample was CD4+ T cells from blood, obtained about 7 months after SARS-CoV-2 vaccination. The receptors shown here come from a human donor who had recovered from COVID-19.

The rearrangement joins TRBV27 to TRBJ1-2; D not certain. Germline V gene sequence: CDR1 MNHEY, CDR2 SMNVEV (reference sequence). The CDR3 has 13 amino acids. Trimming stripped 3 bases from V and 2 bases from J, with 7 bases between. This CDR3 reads CASSLKDNYGYTF. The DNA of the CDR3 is TGTGCCAGCAGTTTGAAGGACAACTATGGCTACACCTTC.

For the CDR3, the DNA is TGTGCCAGCAGCCCCCCGGCCGGGACCGATTCCTACACCTTC. This sequence encodes CASSPPAGTDSYTF. The chain recombines TRBV4-2 with TRBJ1-2, with D perhaps TRBD1 (5 bases). CDR3 length equals 14 residues. Trimming pared 4 bases from V and 10 bases from J, leaving 19 bases between. Looked up from germline, CDR1 is LGHNA and CDR2 is YNFKEQ.

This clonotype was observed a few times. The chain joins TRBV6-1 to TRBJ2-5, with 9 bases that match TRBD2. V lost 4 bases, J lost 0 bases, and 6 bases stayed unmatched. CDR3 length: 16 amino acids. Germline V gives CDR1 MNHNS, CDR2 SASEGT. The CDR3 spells CASSGTLAGYQETQYF. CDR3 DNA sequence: TGTGCCAGCAGTGGGACGCTAGCGGGATACCAAGAGACCCAGTACTTC.

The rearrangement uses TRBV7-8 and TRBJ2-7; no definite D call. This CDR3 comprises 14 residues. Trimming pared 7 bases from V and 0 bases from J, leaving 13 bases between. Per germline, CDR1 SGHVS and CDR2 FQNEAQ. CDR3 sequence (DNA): TGTGCCAGCATCAACACAGAGTACTCCTACGAGCAGTACTTC. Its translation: CASINTEYSYEQYF.

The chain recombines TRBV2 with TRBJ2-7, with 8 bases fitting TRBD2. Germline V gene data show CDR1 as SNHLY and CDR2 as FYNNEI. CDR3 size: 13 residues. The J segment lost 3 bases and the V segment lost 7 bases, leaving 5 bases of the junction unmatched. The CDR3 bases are TGTGCCAGCAAGGCTAGCGGGTACTACGAGCAGTACTTC. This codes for CASKASGYYEQYF. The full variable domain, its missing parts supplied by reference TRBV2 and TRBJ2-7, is EPEVTQTPSHQVTQMGQEVILRCVPISNHLYFYWYRQILGQKVEFLVSFYNNEISEKSEIFDDQFSVERPDGSNFTLKIRSTKLEDSAMYFCASKASGYYEQYFGPGTRLTVT.

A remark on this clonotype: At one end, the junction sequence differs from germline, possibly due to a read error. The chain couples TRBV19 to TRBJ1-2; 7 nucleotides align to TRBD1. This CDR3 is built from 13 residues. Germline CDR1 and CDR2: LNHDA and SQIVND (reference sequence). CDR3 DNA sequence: TGTGCCAGTAGTATTCCCCAGGGGGTTGGCCACACCTTC. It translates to CASSIPQGVGHTF.

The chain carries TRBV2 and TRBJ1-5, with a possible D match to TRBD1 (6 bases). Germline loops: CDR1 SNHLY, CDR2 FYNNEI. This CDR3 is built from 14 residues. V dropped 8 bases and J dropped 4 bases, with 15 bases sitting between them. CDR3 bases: TGTGCCAGCCCCGGCACAGGGCAAAATCAGCCCCAGCATTTT. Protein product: CASPGTGQNQPQHF.

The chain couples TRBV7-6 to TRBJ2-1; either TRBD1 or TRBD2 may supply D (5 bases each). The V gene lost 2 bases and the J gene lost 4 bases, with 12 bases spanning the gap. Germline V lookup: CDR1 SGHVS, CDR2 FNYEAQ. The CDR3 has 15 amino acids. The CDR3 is CASSLPGTKYNEQFF. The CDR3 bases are TGTGCCAGCAGCTTACCAGGGACCAAATACAATGAGCAGTTCTTC.

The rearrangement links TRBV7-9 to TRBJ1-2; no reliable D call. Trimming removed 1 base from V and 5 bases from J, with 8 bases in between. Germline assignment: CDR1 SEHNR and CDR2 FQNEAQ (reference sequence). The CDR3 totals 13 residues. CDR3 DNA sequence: TGTGCCAGCAGCTTAGGGACGGCATATGGCTACACCTTC. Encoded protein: CASSLGTAYGYTF.

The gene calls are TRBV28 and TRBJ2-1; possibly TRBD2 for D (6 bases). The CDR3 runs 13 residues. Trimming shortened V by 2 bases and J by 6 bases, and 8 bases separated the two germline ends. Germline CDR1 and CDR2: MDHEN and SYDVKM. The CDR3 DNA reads TGTGCCAGCAGTTTAACTAGCTCCAATGAGCAGTTCTTC. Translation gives CASSLTSSNEQFF.